The 7 T cell receptor beta chains presented below share a single source sample, sequenced in a study of T cell responses to AZD1222 COVID-19 vaccine. Repertoires were generated with immunoSEQ multiplex PCR, while TCRdb's copy carries only in-frame clones and drops some. The sample has roughly 120,000 clones; 85% to 95% are singletons. Sequenced material: peripheral blood, taken on day 0 of AZD1222 vaccination. These receptors came from an adult in good health.

This chain uses TRBV18 with TRBJ1-4, with D uncertain. The germline V gene encodes CDR1 KGHSH and CDR2 LQKENI. The CDR3 runs 13 residues. The V end lost 6 bases, the J end lost 8 bases, and 13 bases lay between the germline ends. The CDR3 sequence: CASSPPGSEKLFF. CDR3 sequence (DNA): TGTGCCAGCTCCCCGCCTGGGAGCGAAAAACTGTTTTTT.

The V call is TRBV3-1 (or the pseudogene TRBV3-2), the J call TRBJ2-1; perhaps TRBD2 as D (6 bases). CDR1 is LGHDT and CDR2 is YNNKEL in the germline V gene (reference sequence). V was trimmed by 0 bases and J by 2 bases, leaving 11 bases between them. The CDR3 runs 16 residues. The CDR3 DNA reads as TGTGCCAGCAGCCAAGATTGGGGCGGGACCTACAATGAGCAGTTCTTC. Its translation is CASSQDWGGTYNEQFF.

In its sample, this clone was seen once. The DNA of the CDR3 is TGTGCCAGCAGCCAATTACTAGGAGGCAATGAGCAGTTCTTC. As protein: CASSQLLGGNEQFF. V is TRBV14 and J is TRBJ2-1, with a possible D match to TRBD2 (5 bases). The CDR3 consists of 14 residues. The germline V and J ends were trimmed by 2 bases and 6 bases, with 11 bases remaining between them. Per the germline V gene, CDR1 is SGHDN and CDR2 is FVKESK.

The chain uses TRBV2 and TRBJ1-2; 7 nucleotides line up with TRBD1. CDR1 is SNHLY, CDR2 FYNNEI, per germline. CDR3 length: 12 residues. J gave up 3 bases and V 6 bases, and 1 base lay outside the gene matches. In DNA, the CDR3 is TGTGCCAGCAGGGACAGGCACTATGGCTACACCTTC. This codes for CASRDRHYGYTF. The full variable domain, rest sourced from reference TRBV2 and TRBJ1-2, is EPEVTQTPSHQVTQMGQEVILRCVPISNHLYFYWYRQILGQKVEFLVSFYNNEISEKSEIFDDQFSVERPDGSNFTLKIRSTKLEDSAMYFCASRDRHYGYTFGSGTRLTVV.

The chain employs TRBV7-8 and TRBJ2-5, with a possible D match to TRBD1 (6 bases). The CDR3 runs 14 residues. Trimming pared 4 bases from V and 5 bases from J, leaving 14 bases between. Germline CDR1 reads SGHVS; CDR2 reads FQNEAQ. CDR3 amino acids: CASSSAGQTETQYF. DNA of the CDR3: TGTGCCAGCAGCTCCGCTGGACAGACGGAGACCCAGTACTTC.

The CDR3 here is CASSPTGTHGYTF. The CDR3 DNA is TGTGCCAGCTCTCCAACCGGGACACATGGCTACACCTTC. The chain recombines TRBV18 with TRBJ1-2; tentative D call: TRBD1 (6 bases). CDR1 is KGHSH and CDR2 is LQKENI in the germline V gene. Trimming stripped 6 bases from V and 6 bases from J, with 14 bases between. The CDR3 loop spans 13 amino acids. Full variable domain (outside the CDR3, taken from reference TRBV18 and TRBJ1-2): NAGVMQNPRHLVRRRGQEARLRCSPMKGHSHVYWYRQLPEEGLKFMVYLQKENIIDESGMPKERFSAEFPKEGPSILRIQQVVRGDSAAYFCASSPTGTHGYTFGSGTRLTVV.

As DNA, the CDR3 is TGTGCCAGCAGTTTAGGCGGGAACGACTACTTC. This translates into CASSLGGNDYF. The V and J genes are TRBV28 and TRBJ2-7, with D tentatively TRBD2 (6 bases). The CDR3 runs 11 residues. Germline CDR1 MDHEN, CDR2 SYDVKM. Trimming left V 2 bases short and J 13 bases short, with 12 bases between.